The clone carrying this TCR beta chain has at least ten counts. As yet, its antigen is unknown. This sample stems from a study of breast tumors, draining lymph nodes, adjacent tissues. Germline V gene lookup returns CDR1 SGHAT and CDR2 FQDESV (reference sequence). The ends were cut back, 5 bases at V and 0 bases at J, with 17 bases in the middle. This CDR3 spans 17 amino acids. MiXCR, applied by TCRdb to the multiplex PCR reads, yields one record per CDR3 protein. The table includes roughly 130,000 distinct CDR3 sequences, 30% to 35% detected once. Notes on the study in general: Tumor TCR diversity was below lymph nodes but above nontumor tissue. Tumor and nontumor repertoires were significantly more similar in luminal-like than in basal-like breast cancer. Most tumor T cells seemingly derive from lymph node, then expand in tumor.

Axillary draining lymph nodes of breast cancer patients supplied the node samples. This sequence originates from a female donor with breast cancer. Some clones in this sample may be carry-over from other donors' samples. This sequence joins TRBV11-1 and TRBJ2-1; D may match TRBD1 or TRBD2 (6 bases each). Sequencing was carried out using axillary lymph node tissue. CDR3 protein: CASSPRKGGASYNEQFF. CDR3 DNA: TGTGCCAGCAGCCCTCGAAAGGGGGGCGCCTCCTACAATGAGCAGTTCTTC.